A selection of T cell receptor beta chains follows, all from one sample in a study of cytomegalovirus exposure and HLA in healthy donors. TCRdb's copy holds only in-frame clones and misses some; the assay was immunoSEQ multiplex PCR. The sample yields about 150,000 clones, around two thirds seen once. Source material: PBMCs. Receptors were obtained from a man aged 30-40 years in good health and CMV-seropositive. The CDR3 runs from the conserved cysteine through the conserved F or W. The D gene is left open where the match is weak. Size values are once, few and many counts, or a class for expanded clones, and some rows have none.

>TRBJ2-3|TRBV5-1|TRBD1|few
TGCGCCAGCAGCCCGGGACAGAGCACAGATACGCAGTATTTT
CASSPGQSTDTQYF
>TRBJ1-6|TRBV30|.|.
TGTGCCTGGCGCGGAAACTCGTATAATTCACCCCTCCACTTT
CAWRGNSYNSPLHF
>TRBJ2-7|TRBV18|TRBD2|.
TGTGCCAGCTCACCCTCAGCGGGAGCTTCCTACGAGCAGTACTTC
CASSPSAGASYEQYF
>TRBJ2-1|TRBV5-6|.|.
TGTGCCAGCAGCCGTATGCAGGGGGGTGGGCAGGGTTCGTACAATGAGCAGTTCTTC
CASSRMQGGGQGSYNEQFF
>TRBJ2-5|TRBV2|TRBD2|.
TGTGCCAGCAGACTAGCGGGAGGGCCATATGAGACCCAGTACTTC
CASRLAGGPYETQYF
>TRBJ1-2|TRBV10-3|TRBD1|.
TGTGCCATCAGTGAAGACGACAGGGACTATGGCTACACCTTC
CAISEDDRDYGYTF
>TRBJ1-1|TRBV7-2|.|.
TGTGCCAGCAGCTTAGGCTCCCCCGCTGAAGCTTGCTTT
CASSLGSPAEACF
>TRBJ1-1|TRBV14|.|few
TGTGCCAGCAGCCAAGATCTGGCGGTCCCTGAAGCTTTCTTT
CASSQDLAVPEAFF
>TRBJ2-1|TRBV11-3|.|.
TGTGCCAGCAGCTTAGACTATTCTAGCCTGTTCGGCCATGAGCAGTTCTTC
CASSLDYSSLFGHEQFF
>TRBJ2-5|TRBV25-1|TRBD2|.
TGTGCCAGTCTGCGGGAGGGTCAAGAGACCCAGTACTTC
CASLREGQETQYF
>TRBJ2-1|TRBV6-5|TRBD2|.
TGTGCCAGCAGCCAGGCCCCTAGCGGGAGGAATGAGCAGTTCTTC
CASSQAPSGRNEQFF
>TRBJ1-5|TRBV30|.|.
TGTGCCTGGAGTGTAAGAGGGGGTCAGCCCCAGCATTTT
CAWSVRGGQPQHF
>TRBJ2-1|TRBV13|.|few
TGTGCCAGCAGCGAACGGGTGCCGGGACTCAATGAGCAGTTCTTC
CASSERVPGLNEQFF
>TRBJ2-7|TRBV7-8|TRBD2|few
TGTGCCAGCAGCTTACAACTAGCGGGAGGGCCCCACGAGCAGTACTTC
CASSLQLAGGPHEQYF
>TRBJ1-6|TRBV5-1|.|few
TGCGCCAGCAGCTTGTCACAGAATTCACCCCTCCACTTT
CASSLSQNSPLHF
>TRBJ2-2|TRBV5-4|TRBD2|.
TGTGCCAGCAGCTTGGTACTAGCGGCGAACACCGGGGAGCTGTTTTTT
CASSLVLAANTGELFF
>TRBJ2-3|TRBV5-4|TRBD2|.
TGTGCCAGCAGCTCGGGGACTAGCGGACCCACAGATACGCAGTATTTT
CASSSGTSGPTDTQYF
>TRBJ1-5|TRBV4-1|TRBD1|.
TGCGCCAGCAGCCAACCAGGGGGCGGCAATCAGCCCCAGCATTTT
CASSQPGGGNQPQHF
>TRBJ2-3|TRBV9|.|.
TGTGCTACTAGTGCAGATACGCAGTATTTT
CATSADTQYF
>TRBJ1-6|TRBV30|.|.
TGTGCCTGGATGGTGGCGGGGGACCTCCACTTT
CAWMVAGDLHF